These 10 T cell receptor beta chains were sequenced from one sample in a study of radiotherapy plus CTLA-4 blockade in lung cancer. The data were produced by immunoSEQ multiplex PCR, yet TCRdb's version contains in-frame clones alone and is incomplete. The repertoire includes around 71,000 clones, approximately 79% of them detected once, and roughly 15% sits in the top ten. The sample in question was peripheral blood, obtained from a patient treated with radiotherapy plus ipilimumab. These receptors were taken from a human donor with non-small cell lung cancer whose response to radiotherapy plus ipilimumab could not be evaluated. Some clones in this sample may be carry-over from other donors' samples.

The chain links TRBV5-4 to TRBJ2-3; 7 positions match TRBD2. The CDR3 runs to 15 residues. Trimming removed 4 bases from V and 2 bases from J; junction bases left unmatched: 7. Germline V gene sequence: CDR1 SGHNT, CDR2 YYREEE (reference sequence). DNA for the CDR3: TGTGCCAGCAGCCTCAGCGGGGTGGACACAGATACGCAGTATTTT. The encoded protein is CASSLSGVDTDTQYF.

About this clone itself: Relative to the germline gene, one junction end is altered; a read error may explain this. The genes are TRBV5-4 and TRBJ2-7; 13 bases line up with TRBD2. This CDR3 has 15 residues. Germline V gene data show CDR1 as SGHNT and CDR2 as YYREEE (reference sequence). As DNA, the CDR3 is TGTGCCAGCAGTTTGGGACTAGCGGGGTCCTACGAGCAGTACTTC. Protein product: CASSLGLAGSYEQYF.

The V and J genes are TRBV2 and TRBJ2-1, with 10 bases fitting TRBD1. Trimming cost V 6 bases and J 7 bases; bases outside gene matches: 12. There are 16 residues in the CDR3. CDR1 and CDR2 from the germline V gene are SNHLY and FYNNEI. The CDR3 nucleotides read TGTGCCAGCAGGTCCATTCGGGACAGGGGAGGGAATGAGCAGTTCTTC. It translates to CASRSIRDRGGNEQFF.

J is TRBJ2-7 and V is TRBV5-1; TRBD1 matches at 7 bases. The CDR3 totals 15 residues. Germline CDR1 is SGHRS and CDR2 is YFSETQ. V dropped 0 bases and J dropped 3; count of bases not matched to a gene: 6. The CDR3 loop reads CASSLAPTGSYEQYF. CDR3 bases: TGCGCCAGCAGCTTGGCCCCGACAGGGAGCTACGAGCAGTACTTC.

This clone was found a few times. The chain has TRBV6-6 and TRBJ2-7, with 9 nucleotides matching TRBD1. The germline CDR1 and CDR2 sequences are MNHNY and SVGAGI (reference sequence). The CDR3 is 14 residues long. The J segment lost 2 bases and the V segment lost 4 bases, leaving 3 bases of the junction unmatched. For the CDR3, the DNA is TGTGCCAGCAGTTTAGGGGACAGGGCCTACGAGCAGTACTTC. Residues: CASSLGDRAYEQYF.

The genes are TRBV9 and TRBJ1-4, with a weak D call TRBD1 (5 bases). The CDR3 has 19 residues. V was clipped by 4 bases and J by 4 bases, with 26 bases between them. Germline V gene data show CDR1 as SGDLS and CDR2 as YYNGEE. The CDR3 sequence: CASSSGPGIGSVGNEKLFF. DNA of the CDR3: TGTGCCAGCAGCTCAGGGCCGGGTATAGGCAGCGTGGGTAATGAAAAACTGTTTTTT. The entire variable domain, with the rest obtained from reference TRBV9 and TRBJ1-4, is as follows: DSGVTQTPKHLITATGQRVTLRCSPRSGDLSVYWYQQSLDQGLQFLIQYYNGEERAKGNILERFSAQQFPDLHSELNLSSLELGDSALYFCASSSGPGIGSVGNEKLFFGSGTQLSVL.

This sequence joins TRBV7-2 and TRBJ1-2; 7 bases map to TRBD1. Germline V gives CDR1 SGHTA, CDR2 FQGNSA. V lost 1 base, J lost 6 bases, and 5 bases stayed unmatched. The CDR3 sequence is 14 residues long. The chain's CDR3 is CASSLGTGDNGYTF. Written as DNA, the CDR3 is TGTGCCAGCAGCTTAGGAACAGGGGATAATGGCTACACCTTC. Complete variable domain (other parts from reference TRBV7-2 and TRBJ1-2): GAGVSQSPSNKVTEKGKDVELRCDPISGHTALYWYRQSLGQGLEFLIYFQGNSAPDKSGLPSDRFSAERTGGSVSTLTIQRTQQEDSAVYLCASSLGTGDNGYTFGSGTRLTVV.

This chain uses TRBV6-5 with TRBJ2-1; tentatively, D is TRBD1 (5 bases). The germline V gene encodes CDR1 MNHEY and CDR2 SVGAGI. This CDR3 comprises 11 residues. V shed 5 bases and J shed 7 bases, with 6 bases lying between them. This CDR3 reads CASSPGNEQFF. CDR3 in DNA: TGTGCCAGCAGTCCAGGGAATGAGCAGTTCTTC.

The chain has TRBV11-2 and TRBJ2-2; 9 nucleotides align to TRBD2. This CDR3 comprises 15 residues. V trimming: 5 bases; J trimming: 4 bases; junction bases outside the gene matches: 5. Germline V gene data show CDR1 as SGHAT and CDR2 as FQNNGV. The DNA of the CDR3 is TGTGCCAGCAGCGTTAGCGGGAGCCTCACCGGGGAGCTGTTTTTT. Protein: CASSVSGSLTGELFF. The entire variable domain, with the rest obtained from reference TRBV11-2 and TRBJ2-2, is as follows: EAGVAQSPRYKIIEKRQSVAFWCNPISGHATLYWYQQILGQGPKLLIQFQNNGVVDDSQLPKDRFSAERLKGVDSTLKIQPAKLEDSAVYLCASSVSGSLTGELFFGEGSRLTVL.

The CDR3 protein is CAWSVNTGAGYTF. CDR3 coding DNA: TGTGCCTGGAGTGTTAATACAGGGGCGGGCTACACCTTC. This chain links TRBV30 with TRBJ1-2; 7 bases are shared with TRBD1. Germline trimming cut 0 bases from V and 8 bases from J; bases unmatched to any gene: 6. CDR3 length: 13 amino acids. Germline CDR1 and CDR2: GTSNPN and SVGIG (reference sequence).